The table lists the clone carrying this T cell receptor (beta chain) with a few counts. Via MiXCR, TCRdb re-called the 5' RACE reads, giving one row per CDR3 protein. The table lists a few hundred thousand distinct CDR3 sequences, over 4.5% of them singletons. CDR1 MDHEN and CDR2 SYDVKM come from the germline V gene. The germline V and J ends were trimmed by 2 bases and 6 bases, with 11 bases remaining between them. This CDR3 is 15 amino acids long. The data were taken from a study of T cells after yellow fever vaccination. The overall study: Fractions low in cell number were prepared with SMART-Seq v4 Ultra Low Input.

This specimen consisted of CD4+ T cells sorted from PBMCs, obtained on the day of the yellow fever booster vaccination. This TCR was sampled from a man younger than 35 who received the YFV17D yellow fever vaccine. The chain employs TRBV28 and TRBJ1-6, with TRBD1 as a possible D gene (6 bases). CDR3 sequence reads: CASSLRTAANSPLHF. CDR3 in DNA: TGTGCCAGCAGTTTACGGACAGCCGCTAATTCACCCCTCCACTTT.